This entry concerns a single T cell receptor beta chain. Other DNA sequences in the same sample also yield this CDR3. This sample stems from a study of blood T cell repertoires in COVID-19. The table came from immunoSEQ multiplex PCR; TCRdb's copy has only in-frame clones and leaves some out. Of about 100,000 clones listed, more than 85% were seen once; the top ten hold less than 2.5%. Germline values: CDR1 KGHSH, CDR2 LQKENI. The CDR3 totals 15 residues. V lost 2 bases to trimming and J lost 0 bases, with 7 bases between them. This chain joins TRBV18 and TRBJ2-2; possibly TRBD2 for D (6 bases). This clonotype originated in a man in his fifties or sixties with active COVID-19. Sequencing used peripheral blood. The CDR3 sequence is CASSPRTTNTGELFF. The CDR3 DNA sequence: TGTGCCAGCTCACCAAGGACTACGAACACCGGGGAGCTGTTTTTT.